This T cell receptor beta chain was recovered during a study of radiation and T cells in renal cell carcinoma. Broader study findings: Top tumor clonotypes rose in blood 2 weeks post-radiation, then contracted.

Per the germline V gene, CDR1 is SNHLY and CDR2 is FYNNEI. With V trimmed by 6 bases and J by 2 bases, 7 bases remained unmatched. This CDR3 is built from 16 residues. Turning to this clone: The target antigen is unknown.

Only in-frame clones appear in the TCRdb table, and some are missing; sequencing was by immunoSEQ multiplex PCR. The table records about 150,000 clones, roughly 87% of them present only once. The time point is: blood 2 weeks post-SBRT. Described treatment: 15 Gy SBRT to primary tumor, nephrectomy 4 weeks later. The TCR sequence derives from a woman aged 45-65 years with renal cell carcinoma. The V gene is TRBV2, the J gene TRBJ2-3; 11 bases fit TRBD2. Material: blood, obtained from a patient whose treatment included radiotherapy and nephrectomy. In DNA, the CDR3 is TGTGCCAGCAGGGAACTAGCGGGGGCCGCCACAGATACGCAGTATTTT. This sequence encodes CASRELAGAATDTQYF.